This T cell receptor (beta chain) stems from a study of blood T cell repertoires in COVID-19. Overall study context: The samples span acute and convalescent COVID-19 from the United States, Italy and Spain. In each case, the material was cDNA or gDNA derived from T cells, B-cell-depleted T cells, or PBMCs.

Per the study methods: Amplification from reference gene primers served as the basis for estimated nucleated cell counts. Sequenced by immunoSEQ multiplex PCR; TCRdb stores in-frame clones only, minus some. For V, J and clone size, that table is used; D and trimming come from the DNA. The table shows around 78,000 clones, with around 84% occurring only once. This CDR3 contains 14 residues. Trimming removed 4 bases at V and 5 bases at J, with 14 bases between. Germline V gene lookup returns CDR1 ENHRY and CDR2 SYGVKD. This chain links TRBV10-3 with TRBJ1-1, with D hard to call. This sequence originates from a man in his 70s with active or convalescent COVID-19. Sequencing was carried out using peripheral blood. The CDR3 is CAISVQGGETEAFF. CDR3 nucleotide sequence: TGTGCCATCAGTGTCCAAGGCGGGGAAACTGAAGCTTTCTTT.